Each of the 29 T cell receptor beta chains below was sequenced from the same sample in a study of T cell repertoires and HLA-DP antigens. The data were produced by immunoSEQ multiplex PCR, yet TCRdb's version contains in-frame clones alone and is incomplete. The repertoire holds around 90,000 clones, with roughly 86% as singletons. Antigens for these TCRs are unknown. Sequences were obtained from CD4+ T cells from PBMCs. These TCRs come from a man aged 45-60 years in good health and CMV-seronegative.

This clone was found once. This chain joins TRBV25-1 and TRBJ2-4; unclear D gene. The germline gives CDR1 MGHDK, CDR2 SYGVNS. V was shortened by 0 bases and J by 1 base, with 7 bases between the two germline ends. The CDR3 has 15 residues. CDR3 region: CASSEYAAAKNIQYF. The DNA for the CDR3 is TGTGCCAGCAGTGAATACGCAGCGGCCAAAAACATTCAGTACTTC.

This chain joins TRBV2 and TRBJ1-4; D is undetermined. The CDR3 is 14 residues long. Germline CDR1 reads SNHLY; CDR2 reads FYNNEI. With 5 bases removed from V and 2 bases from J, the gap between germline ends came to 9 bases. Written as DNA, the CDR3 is TGTGCCAGCAGTACCGGGGTCACTAATGAAAAACTGTTTTTT. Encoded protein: CASSTGVTNEKLFF.

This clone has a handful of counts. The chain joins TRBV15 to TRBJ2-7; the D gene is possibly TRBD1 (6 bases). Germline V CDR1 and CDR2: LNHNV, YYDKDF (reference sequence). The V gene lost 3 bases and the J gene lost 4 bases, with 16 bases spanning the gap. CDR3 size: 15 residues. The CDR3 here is CATSRSGQGTYEQYF. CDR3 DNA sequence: TGTGCCACCAGCAGGTCGGGGCAGGGGACGTACGAGCAGTACTTC. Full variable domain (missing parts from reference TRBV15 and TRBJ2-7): DAMVIQNPRYQVTQFGKPVTLSCSQTLNHNVMYWYQQKSSQAPKLLFHYYDKDFNNEADTPDNFQSRRPNTSFCFLDIRSPGLGDTAMYLCATSRSGQGTYEQYFGPGTRLTVT.

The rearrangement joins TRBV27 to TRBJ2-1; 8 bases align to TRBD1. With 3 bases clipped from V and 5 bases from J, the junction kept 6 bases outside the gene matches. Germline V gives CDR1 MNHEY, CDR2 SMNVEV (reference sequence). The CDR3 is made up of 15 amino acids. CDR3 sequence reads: CASSLRQGSHNEQFF. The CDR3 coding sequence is TGTGCCAGCAGTTTGAGACAGGGGAGCCACAATGAGCAGTTCTTC.

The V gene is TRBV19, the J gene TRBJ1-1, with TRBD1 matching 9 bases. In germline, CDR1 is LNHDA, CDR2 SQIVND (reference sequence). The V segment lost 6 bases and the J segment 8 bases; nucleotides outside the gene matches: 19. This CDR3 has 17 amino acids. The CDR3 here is CASRTPDRGGSISEAFF. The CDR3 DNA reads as TGTGCCAGTAGGACCCCAGACAGGGGGGGGTCAATCTCAGAAGCTTTCTTT.

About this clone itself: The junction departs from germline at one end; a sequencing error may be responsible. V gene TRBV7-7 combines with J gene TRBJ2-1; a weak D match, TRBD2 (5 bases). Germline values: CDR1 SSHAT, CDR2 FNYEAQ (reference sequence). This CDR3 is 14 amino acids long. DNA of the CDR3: TGTGCTAGCAGCTTAGAGGAGGTGCGAGGAAAGCAGTTCTTC. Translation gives CASSLEEVRGKQFF.

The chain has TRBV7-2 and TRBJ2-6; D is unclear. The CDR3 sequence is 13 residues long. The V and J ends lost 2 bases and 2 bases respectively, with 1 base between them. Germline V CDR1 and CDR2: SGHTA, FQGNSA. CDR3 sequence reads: CASSLPGANVLTF. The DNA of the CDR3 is TGTGCCAGCAGCTTACCTGGGGCCAACGTCCTGACTTTC.

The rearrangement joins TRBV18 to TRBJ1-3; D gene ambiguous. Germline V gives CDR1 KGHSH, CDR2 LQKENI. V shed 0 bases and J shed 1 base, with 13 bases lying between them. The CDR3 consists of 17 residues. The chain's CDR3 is CASSPPSSLRSGNTIYF. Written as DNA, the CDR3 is TGTGCCAGCTCACCACCGAGTTCTCTGAGGTCTGGAAACACCATATATTTT.

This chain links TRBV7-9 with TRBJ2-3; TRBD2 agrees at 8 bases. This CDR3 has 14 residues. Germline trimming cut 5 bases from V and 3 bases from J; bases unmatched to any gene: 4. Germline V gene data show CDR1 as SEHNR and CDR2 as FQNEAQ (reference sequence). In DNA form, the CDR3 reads TGTGCCAGCAGCCGGATAGCGGGGACAGATACGCAGTATTTT. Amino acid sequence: CASSRIAGTDTQYF.

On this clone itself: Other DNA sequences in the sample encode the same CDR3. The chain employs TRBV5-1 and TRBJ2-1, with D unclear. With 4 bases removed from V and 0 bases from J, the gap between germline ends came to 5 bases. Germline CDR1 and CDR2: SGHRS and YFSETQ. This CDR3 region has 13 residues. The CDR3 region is CASSTGSYNEQFF. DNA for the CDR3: TGCGCCAGCAGCACCGGCTCCTACAATGAGCAGTTCTTC.

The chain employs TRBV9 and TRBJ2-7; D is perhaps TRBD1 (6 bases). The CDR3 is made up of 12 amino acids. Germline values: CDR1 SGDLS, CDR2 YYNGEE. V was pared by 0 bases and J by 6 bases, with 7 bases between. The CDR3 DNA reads TGTGCCAGCAGCGTAGGAGGGGGCGAGCAGTACTTC. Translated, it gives CASSVGGGEQYF. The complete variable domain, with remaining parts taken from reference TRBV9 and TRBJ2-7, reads DSGVTQTPKHLITATGQRVTLRCSPRSGDLSVYWYQQSLDQGLQFLIQYYNGEERAKGNILERFSAQQFPDLHSELNLSSLELGDSALYFCASSVGGGEQYFGPGTRLTVT.

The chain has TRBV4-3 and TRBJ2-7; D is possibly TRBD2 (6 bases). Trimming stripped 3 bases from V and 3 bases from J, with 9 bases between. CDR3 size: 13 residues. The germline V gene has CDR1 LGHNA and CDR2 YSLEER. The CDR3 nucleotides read TGCGCCAGCAGCCAGTGGACTAACTACGAGCAGTACTTC. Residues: CASSQWTNYEQYF.

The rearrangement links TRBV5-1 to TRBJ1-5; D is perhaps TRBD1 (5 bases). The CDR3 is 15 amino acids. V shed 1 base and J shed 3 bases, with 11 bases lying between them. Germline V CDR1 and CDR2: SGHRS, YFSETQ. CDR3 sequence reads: CASSLTSGSNQPQHF. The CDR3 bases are TGCGCCAGCAGCTTGACATCAGGGTCCAATCAGCCCCAGCATTTT.

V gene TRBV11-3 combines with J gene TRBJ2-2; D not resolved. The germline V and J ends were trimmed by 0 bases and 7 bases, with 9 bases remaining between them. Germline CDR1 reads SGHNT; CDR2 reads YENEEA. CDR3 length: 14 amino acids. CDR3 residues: CASSLDGVDGELFF. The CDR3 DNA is TGTGCCAGCAGCTTAGATGGGGTCGACGGGGAGCTGTTTTTT.

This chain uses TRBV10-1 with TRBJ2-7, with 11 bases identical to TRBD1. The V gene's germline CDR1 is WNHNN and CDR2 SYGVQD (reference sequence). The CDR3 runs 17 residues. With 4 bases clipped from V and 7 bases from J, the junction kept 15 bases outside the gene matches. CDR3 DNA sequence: TGCGCCAGCAGTGGAACCGGGACAGGGGGGATCCGGGGTGAGCAGTACTTC. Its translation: CASSGTGTGGIRGEQYF.

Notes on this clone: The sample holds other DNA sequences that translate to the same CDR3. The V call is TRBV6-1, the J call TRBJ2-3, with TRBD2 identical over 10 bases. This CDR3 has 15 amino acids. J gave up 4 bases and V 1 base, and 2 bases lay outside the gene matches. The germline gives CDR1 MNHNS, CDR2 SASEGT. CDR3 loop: CASSEVAGGPDTQYF. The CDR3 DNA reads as TGTGCCAGCAGTGAAGTAGCGGGGGGTCCAGATACGCAGTATTTT.

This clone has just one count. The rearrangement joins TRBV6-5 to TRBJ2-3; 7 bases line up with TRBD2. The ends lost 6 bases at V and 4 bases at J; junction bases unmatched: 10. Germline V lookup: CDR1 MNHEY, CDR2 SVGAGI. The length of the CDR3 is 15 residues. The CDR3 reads CASSRDPAGSDTQYF. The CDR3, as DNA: TGTGCCAGCAGCCGGGATCCAGCGGGGTCAGATACGCAGTATTTT.

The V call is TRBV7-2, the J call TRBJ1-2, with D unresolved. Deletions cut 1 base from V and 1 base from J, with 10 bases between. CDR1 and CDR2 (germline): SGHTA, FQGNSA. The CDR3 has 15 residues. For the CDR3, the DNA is TGTGCCAGCAGCTTAGGACCTGGGTTTAACTATGGCTACACCTTC. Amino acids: CASSLGPGFNYGYTF.

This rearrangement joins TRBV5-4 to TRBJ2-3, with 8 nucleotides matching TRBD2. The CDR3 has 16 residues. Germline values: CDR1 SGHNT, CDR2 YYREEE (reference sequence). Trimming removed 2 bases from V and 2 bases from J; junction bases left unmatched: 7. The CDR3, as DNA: TGTGCCAGCAGCTTTCCGGGACTAGGGGCCACAGATACGCAGTATTTT. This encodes CASSFPGLGATDTQYF. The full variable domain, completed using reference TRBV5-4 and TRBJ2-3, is ETGVTQSPTHLIKTRGQQVTLRCSSQSGHNTVSWYQQALGQGPQFIFQYYREEENGRGNFPPRFSGLQFPNYSSELNVNALELDDSALYLCASSFPGLGATDTQYFGPGTRLTVL.

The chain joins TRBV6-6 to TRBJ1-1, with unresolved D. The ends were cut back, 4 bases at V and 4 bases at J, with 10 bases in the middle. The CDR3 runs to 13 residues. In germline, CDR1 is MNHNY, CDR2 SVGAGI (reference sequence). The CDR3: CASSFGVGTEAFF. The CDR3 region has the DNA TGTGCCAGCAGTTTCGGAGTGGGCACTGAAGCTTTCTTT.

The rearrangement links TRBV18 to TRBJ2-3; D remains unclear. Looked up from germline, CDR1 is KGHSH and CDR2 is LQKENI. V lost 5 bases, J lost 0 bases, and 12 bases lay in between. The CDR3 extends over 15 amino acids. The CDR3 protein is CASSAYSTSTDTQYF. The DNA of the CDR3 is TGTGCCAGCTCAGCATACTCGACTAGCACAGATACGCAGTATTTT. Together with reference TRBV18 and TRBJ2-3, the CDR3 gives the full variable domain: NAGVMQNPRHLVRRRGQEARLRCSPMKGHSHVYWYRQLPEEGLKFMVYLQKENIIDESGMPKERFSAEFPKEGPSILRIQQVVRGDSAAYFCASSAYSTSTDTQYFGPGTRLTVL.

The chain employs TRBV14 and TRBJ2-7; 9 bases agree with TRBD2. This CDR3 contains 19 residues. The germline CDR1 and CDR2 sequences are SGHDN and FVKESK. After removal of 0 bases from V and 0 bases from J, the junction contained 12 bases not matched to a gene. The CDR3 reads CASSQDQRGSGGTSYEQYF. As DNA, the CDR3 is TGTGCCAGCAGCCAAGATCAAAGAGGGAGCGGGGGGACCTCCTACGAGCAGTACTTC. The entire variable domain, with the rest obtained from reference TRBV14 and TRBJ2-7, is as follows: EAGVTQFPSHSVIEKGQTVTLRCDPISGHDNLYWYRRVMGKEIKFLLHFVKESKQDESGMPNNRFLAERTGGTYSTLKVQPAELEDSGVYFCASSQDQRGSGGTSYEQYFGPGTRLTVT.

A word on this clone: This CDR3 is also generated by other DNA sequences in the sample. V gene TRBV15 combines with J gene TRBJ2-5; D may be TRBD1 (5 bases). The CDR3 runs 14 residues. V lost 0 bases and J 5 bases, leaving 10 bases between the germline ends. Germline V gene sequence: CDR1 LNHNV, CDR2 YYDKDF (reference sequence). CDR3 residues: CATSRDRGKETQYF. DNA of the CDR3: TGTGCCACCAGCAGAGATAGGGGAAAGGAGACCCAGTACTTC.

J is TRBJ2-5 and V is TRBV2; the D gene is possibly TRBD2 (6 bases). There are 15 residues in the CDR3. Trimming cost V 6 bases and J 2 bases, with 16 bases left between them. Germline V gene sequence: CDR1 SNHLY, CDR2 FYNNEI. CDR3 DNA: TGTGCCAGCAGACCCCCCCCCAGCGGGCAAGAGACCCAGTACTTC. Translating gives CASRPPPSGQETQYF.

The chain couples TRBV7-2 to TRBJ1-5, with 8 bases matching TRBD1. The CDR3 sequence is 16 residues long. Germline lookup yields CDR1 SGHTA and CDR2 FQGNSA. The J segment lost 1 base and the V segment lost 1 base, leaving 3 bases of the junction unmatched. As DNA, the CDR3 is TGTGCCAGCAGCTTAGTTGGACAGGGCAGCAATCAGCCCCAGCATTTT. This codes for CASSLVGQGSNQPQHF.

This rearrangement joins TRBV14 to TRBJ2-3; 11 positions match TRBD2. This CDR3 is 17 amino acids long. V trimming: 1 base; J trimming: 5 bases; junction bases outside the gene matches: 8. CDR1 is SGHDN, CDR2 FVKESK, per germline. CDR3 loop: CASSQARSSGRLDTQYF. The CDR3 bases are TGTGCCAGCAGCCAAGCAAGGTCTAGCGGGAGGTTAGATACGCAGTATTTT. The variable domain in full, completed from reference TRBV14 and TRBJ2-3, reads EAGVTQFPSHSVIEKGQTVTLRCDPISGHDNLYWYRRVMGKEIKFLLHFVKESKQDESGMPNNRFLAERTGGTYSTLKVQPAELEDSGVYFCASSQARSSGRLDTQYFGPGTRLTVL.

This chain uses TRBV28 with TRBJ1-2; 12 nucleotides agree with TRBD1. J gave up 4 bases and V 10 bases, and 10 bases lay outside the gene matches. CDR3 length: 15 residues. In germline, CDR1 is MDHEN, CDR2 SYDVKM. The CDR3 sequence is CATMGQGAPGYGYTF. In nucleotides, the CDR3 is TGTGCCACAATGGGACAGGGGGCGCCGGGCTATGGCTACACCTTC.

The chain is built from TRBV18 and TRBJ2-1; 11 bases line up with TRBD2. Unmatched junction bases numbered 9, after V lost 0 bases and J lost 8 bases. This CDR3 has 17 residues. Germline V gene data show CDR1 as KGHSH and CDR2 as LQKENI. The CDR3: CASSPPMASGRWDEQFF. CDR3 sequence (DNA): TGTGCCAGCTCACCACCAATGGCTAGCGGGAGGTGGGATGAGCAGTTCTTC.

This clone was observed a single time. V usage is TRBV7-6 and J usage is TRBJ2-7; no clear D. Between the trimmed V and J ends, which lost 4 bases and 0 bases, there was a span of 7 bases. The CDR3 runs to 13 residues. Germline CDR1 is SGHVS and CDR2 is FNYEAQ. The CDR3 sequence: CASSSRSSYEQYF. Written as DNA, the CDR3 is TGTGCCAGCAGCTCGCGGAGCTCCTACGAGCAGTACTTC.